The T cell receptor (beta chain) described here comes from a study of shared clonotypes between healthy human individuals. It was on ten immunoSEQ deep assay plates that unsorted PBMC DNA was sequenced. Generated by immunoSEQ multiplex PCR, the TCRdb table keeps only in-frame clones and is missing some. The table shows about half a million clones, with around 74% occurring only once. The study's findings and limits: Sampling included only blood; tissue repertoires likely differ.

Notes on this clone: Its cognate antigen is unknown.

This sequence originates from a woman in her forties in good health. Some clones in this sample may be carry-over from other donors' samples. The sample consisted of PBMCs.

CDR3 in DNA: TGCGCCAGCAGCTCAGGGAAACTCCAAGAGACCCAGTACTTC. Translating gives CASSSGKLQETQYF. The chain combines TRBV5-1 with TRBJ2-5; TRBD1 might be the D (5 bases). V lost 3 bases and J lost 1, with 10 bases in between. There are 14 residues in the CDR3. Per germline, CDR1 SGHRS and CDR2 YFSETQ.